These T cell receptor beta chains were read from a single sample in a study of regulatory T cells in long-lasting Graves disease. TCRdb reprocessed the multiplex PCR reads via MiXCR and lists one record per CDR3 protein. The table has around 500,000 distinct CDR3 sequences, approximately 12% seen once. This sample also appeared in a second study, on T cells in Graves' hyperthyroidism and ophthalmopathy.

The sample consisted of peripheral blood mononuclear cells (PBMCs), taken at new diagnosis, from a patient treated with antithyroid drugs. The source is a woman aged 30 to 39 with Graves disease. The CDR3 runs from the conserved cysteine through the conserved F or W. Fields, in order: J gene, V gene, clone size, D gene, CDR3 DNA, CDR3 protein. D genes are given only for firm matches. The size entry is marked missing in some rows and otherwise reads once, few, many or a size class.

TRBJ2-3,TRBV20-1,once,TRBD2,TGCAGTGCTAGAGCCCCGGGACTAGCAACAGATACGCAGTATTTT,CSARAPGLATDTQYF
TRBJ2-3,TRBV28,few,TRBD2,TGTGCCAGCAGTCTCACAGGGGCGGGAGGGCCTGAGTCAGATACGCAGTATTTT,CASSLTGAGGPESDTQYF
TRBJ2-7,TRBV15,-,-,TGTGCCACCAGCAGAGAAGGGGGTTCCTACGAGCAGTACTTC,CATSREGGSYEQYF
TRBJ2-1,TRBV24-1,few,-,TGTGCCACCAGTGATTTAGGCCCCGGCAATGAGCAGTTCTTC,CATSDLGPGNEQFF
TRBJ2-7,TRBV4-1,-,-,TGCGCCAGCAGCCAAGACCCGAAATACGAGCAGTACTTC,CASSQDPKYEQYF
TRBJ2-1,TRBV2,many,-,TGTGCCAGCAGTGATGCCGGGACATTGATGCGCAATGAGCAGTTCTTC,CASSDAGTLMRNEQFF
TRBJ1-6,TRBV5-6,few,-,TGTGCCAGCAGCTTGTTTGGGGGCGCGGATTCACCCCTCCACTTT,CASSLFGGADSPLHF
TRBJ1-1,TRBV12-3/TRBV12-4,once,-,TGTGCCAGCAGGCCTCAGGGTTTTGGTTTTCGGAACACTGAAGCTTTCTTT,CASRPQGFGFRNTEAFF
TRBJ2-3,TRBV18,-,-,TGTGCCAGCTCACCGCACCCTCTCCCAGATACGCAGTATTTT,CASSPHPLPDTQYF
TRBJ2-7,TRBV2,many,-,TGTGCCAGCAGGCTTCCGGGACACGTCGAGGGAGAGCAGTACTTC,CASRLPGHVEGEQYF
TRBJ1-3,TRBV6-2/TRBV6-3,few,TRBD1,TGTGCCAGCAGTTCCATGATGAATGACAGGGTCAAGAGCAAAAACACCATATATTTT,CASSSMMNDRVKSKNTIYF
TRBJ1-1,TRBV7-8,many,-,TGTGCCAGCAGCCAGGGAGCATTCAACACTGAAGCTTTCTTT,CASSQGAFNTEAFF
TRBJ2-1,TRBV11-2,many,-,TGTGCCAGCAGCTTAGATCTTGGTCGCCGGAATGAGCAGTTCTTC,CASSLDLGRRNEQFF
TRBJ1-1,TRBV4-1,many,-,TGCGCCAGCAGCCAATTCTCGGGGAAGAAAGCTTTCTTT,CASSQFSGKKAFF
TRBJ2-2,TRBV27,-,-,TGTGCCAGCAGTTTTTCTTGGGGAGCCGGGGAGCTGTTTTTT,CASSFSWGAGELFF
TRBJ2-3,TRBV2,many,-,TGTGCCAGCAGTGAATCGGGACAAAGCACAGATACGCAGTATTTT,CASSESGQSTDTQYF
TRBJ2-1,TRBV18,many,TRBD2,TGTGCCAGCTCAGCTGGACTAGCGGGAGTGGTGACAAATGAGCAGTTCTTC,CASSAGLAGVVTNEQFF